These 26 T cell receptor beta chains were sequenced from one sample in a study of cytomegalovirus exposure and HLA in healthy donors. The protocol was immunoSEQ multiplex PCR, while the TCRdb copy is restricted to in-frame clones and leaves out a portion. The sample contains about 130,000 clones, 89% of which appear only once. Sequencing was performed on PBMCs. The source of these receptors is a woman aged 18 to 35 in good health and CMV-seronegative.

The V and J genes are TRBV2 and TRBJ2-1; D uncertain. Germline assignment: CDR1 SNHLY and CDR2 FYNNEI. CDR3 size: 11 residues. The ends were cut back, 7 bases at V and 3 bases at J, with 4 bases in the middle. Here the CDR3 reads CASNFYNEQFF. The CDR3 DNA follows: TGTGCCAGCAACTTCTACAATGAGCAGTTCTTC.

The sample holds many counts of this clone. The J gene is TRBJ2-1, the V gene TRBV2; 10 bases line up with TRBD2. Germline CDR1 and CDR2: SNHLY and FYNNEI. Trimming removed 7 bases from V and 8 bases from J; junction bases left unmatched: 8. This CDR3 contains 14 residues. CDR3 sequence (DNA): TGTGCCAGCATGAGAAGCGGGGGGGCCTATGAGCAGTTCTTC. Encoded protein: CASMRSGGAYEQFF.

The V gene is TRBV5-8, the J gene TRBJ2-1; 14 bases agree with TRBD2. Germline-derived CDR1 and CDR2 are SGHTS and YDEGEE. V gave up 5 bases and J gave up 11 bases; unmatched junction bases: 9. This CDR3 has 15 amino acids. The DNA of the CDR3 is TGTGCCAGCAGTCAGACCGGGACTAGCGGGGGCCAGCAGTTCTTC. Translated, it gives CASSQTGTSGGQQFF.

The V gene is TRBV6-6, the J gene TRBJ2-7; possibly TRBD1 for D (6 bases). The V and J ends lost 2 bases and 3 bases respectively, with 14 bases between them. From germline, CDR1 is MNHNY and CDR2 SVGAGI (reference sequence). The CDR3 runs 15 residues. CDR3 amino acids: CASSYLTQGIYEQYF. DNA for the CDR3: TGTGCCAGCAGTTACCTGACGCAGGGGATCTACGAGCAGTACTTC.

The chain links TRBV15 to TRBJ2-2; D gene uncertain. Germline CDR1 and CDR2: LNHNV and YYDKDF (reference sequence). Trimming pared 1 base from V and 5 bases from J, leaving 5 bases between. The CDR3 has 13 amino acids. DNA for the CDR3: TGTGCCACCAGCAGAGTAAATACCGGGGAGCTGTTTTTT. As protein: CATSRVNTGELFF.

This CDR3 reads CASKNKDISYNEQFF. The CDR3 region has the DNA TGTGCCAGCAAGAACAAAGATATCTCCTACAATGAGCAGTTCTTC. V usage is TRBV6-6 and J usage is TRBJ2-1; D is unclear. The CDR3 totals 15 residues. The germline CDR1 and CDR2 sequences are MNHNY and SVGAGI (reference sequence). V shed 7 bases and J shed 0 bases, with 13 bases lying between them.

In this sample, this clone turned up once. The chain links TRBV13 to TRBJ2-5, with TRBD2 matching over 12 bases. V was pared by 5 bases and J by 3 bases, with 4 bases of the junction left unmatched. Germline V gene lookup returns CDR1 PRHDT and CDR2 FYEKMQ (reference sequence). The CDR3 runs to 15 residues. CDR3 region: CASSIRTSGKETQYF. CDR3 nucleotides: TGTGCCAGCAGCATAAGGACTAGCGGGAAAGAGACCCAGTACTTC.

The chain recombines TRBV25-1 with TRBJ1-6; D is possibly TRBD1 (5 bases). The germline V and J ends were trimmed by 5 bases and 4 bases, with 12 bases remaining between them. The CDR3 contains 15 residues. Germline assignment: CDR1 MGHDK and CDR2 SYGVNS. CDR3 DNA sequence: TGTGCCAGCAGTCCGGGGGGGTCGTATAATTCACCCCTCCACTTT. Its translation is CASSPGGSYNSPLHF. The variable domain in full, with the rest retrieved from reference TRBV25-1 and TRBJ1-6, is EADIYQTPRYLVIGTGKKITLECSQTMGHDKMYWYQQDPGMELHLIHYSYGVNSTEKGDLSSESTVSRIRTEHFPLTLESARPSHTSQYLCASSPGGSYNSPLHFGNGTRLTVT.

CDR3 region: CASHLGGPGELFF. CDR3 nucleotide sequence: TGTGCCAGCCACCTGGGAGGGCCCGGGGAGCTGTTTTTT. The rearrangement links TRBV2 to TRBJ2-2, with 7 bases matching TRBD2. Germline V CDR1 and CDR2: SNHLY, FYNNEI. The J segment lost 6 bases and the V segment lost 8 bases, leaving 6 bases of the junction unmatched. This CDR3 has 13 amino acids.

As DNA, the CDR3 is TGCAGCGGGACTAGCGGGGGTACAGATACGCAGTATTTT. It encodes CSGTSGGTDTQYF. The J gene is TRBJ2-3, the V gene TRBV29-1; 13 bases align to TRBD2. From germline, CDR1 is SQVTM and CDR2 ANQGSEA. J was trimmed by 3 bases and V by 7 bases; bases with no gene match: 1. This CDR3 has 13 residues.

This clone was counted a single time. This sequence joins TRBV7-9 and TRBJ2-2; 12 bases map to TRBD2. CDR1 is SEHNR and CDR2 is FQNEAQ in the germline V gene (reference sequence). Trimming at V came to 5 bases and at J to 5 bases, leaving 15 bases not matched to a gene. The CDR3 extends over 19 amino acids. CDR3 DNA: TGTGCCAGCAGCCCCCGACTAGCGGGGGCTCCCTCAGGTACCGGGGAGCTGTTTTTT. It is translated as CASSPRLAGAPSGTGELFF.

The CDR3 spells CSVTTIIETQYF. As DNA, the CDR3 is TGCAGCGTCACGACTATTATAGAGACCCAGTACTTC. V usage is TRBV29-1 and J usage is TRBJ2-5; a possible D gene is TRBD2 (5 bases). Germline CDR1 and CDR2: SQVTM and ANQGSEA. The CDR3 totals 12 residues. V gave up 6 bases and J gave up 4 bases, with 12 bases separating them.

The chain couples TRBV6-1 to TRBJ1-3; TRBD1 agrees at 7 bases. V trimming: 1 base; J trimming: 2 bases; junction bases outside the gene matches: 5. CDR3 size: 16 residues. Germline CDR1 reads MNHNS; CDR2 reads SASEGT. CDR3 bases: TGTGCCAGCAGTGAAGAGGGGGCCTACCCTGGAAACACCATATATTTT. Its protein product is CASSEEGAYPGNTIYF.

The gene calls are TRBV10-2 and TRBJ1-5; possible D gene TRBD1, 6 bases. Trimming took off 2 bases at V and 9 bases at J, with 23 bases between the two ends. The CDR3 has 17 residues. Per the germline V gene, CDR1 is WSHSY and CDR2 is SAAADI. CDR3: CASSEASMNRVQGPQHF. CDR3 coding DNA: TGCGCCAGCAGTGAGGCTTCGATGAACAGGGTACAAGGGCCCCAGCATTTT.

As DNA, the CDR3 is TGTGCCAGCAGCGTAGGGGCCGAGCATGGCTACACCTTC. Protein product: CASSVGAEHGYTF. The chain carries TRBV9 and TRBJ1-2; D gene uncertain. Germline V gene sequence: CDR1 SGDLS, CDR2 YYNGEE. The CDR3 covers 13 residues. The ends were cut back, 0 bases at V and 6 bases at J, with 9 bases in the middle. The full variable domain, with the rest looked up from reference TRBV9 and TRBJ1-2, is DSGVTQTPKHLITATGQRVTLRCSPRSGDLSVYWYQQSLDQGLQFLIQYYNGEERAKGNILERFSAQQFPDLHSELNLSSLELGDSALYFCASSVGAEHGYTFGSGTRLTVV.

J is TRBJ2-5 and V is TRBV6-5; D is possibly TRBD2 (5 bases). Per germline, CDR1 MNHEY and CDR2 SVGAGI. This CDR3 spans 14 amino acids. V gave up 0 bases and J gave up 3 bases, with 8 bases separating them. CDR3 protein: CASSYSTGKETQYF. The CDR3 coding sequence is TGTGCCAGCAGTTACTCGACCGGGAAAGAGACCCAGTACTTC.

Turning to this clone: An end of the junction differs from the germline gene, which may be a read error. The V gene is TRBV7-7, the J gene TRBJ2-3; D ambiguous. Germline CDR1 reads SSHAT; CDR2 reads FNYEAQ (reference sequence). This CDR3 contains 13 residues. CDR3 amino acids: CASSLVQSDTQYF. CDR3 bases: TGTGCTAGCAGCTTAGTCCAGTCAGATACGCAGTATTTT.

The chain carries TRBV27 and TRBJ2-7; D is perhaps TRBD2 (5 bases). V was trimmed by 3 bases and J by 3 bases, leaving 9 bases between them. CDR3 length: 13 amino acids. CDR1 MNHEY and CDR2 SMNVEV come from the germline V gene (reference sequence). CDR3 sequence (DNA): TGTGCCAGCAGTTTTGGACTTGTCTACGAGCAGTACTTC. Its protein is CASSFGLVYEQYF.

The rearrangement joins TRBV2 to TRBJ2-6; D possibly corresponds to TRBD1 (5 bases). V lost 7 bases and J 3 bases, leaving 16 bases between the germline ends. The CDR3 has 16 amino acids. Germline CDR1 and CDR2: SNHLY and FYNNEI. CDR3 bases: TGTGCCAGCAATTCCCAGGGTCCGTTTGGGGCCAACGTCCTGACTTTC. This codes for CASNSQGPFGANVLTF.

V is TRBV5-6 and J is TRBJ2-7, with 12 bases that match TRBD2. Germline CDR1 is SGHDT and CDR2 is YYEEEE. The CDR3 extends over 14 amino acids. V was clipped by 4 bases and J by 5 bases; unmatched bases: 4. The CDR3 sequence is CASSHLAGGDEQYF. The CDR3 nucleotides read TGTGCCAGCAGCCACCTAGCGGGGGGGGACGAGCAGTACTTC.

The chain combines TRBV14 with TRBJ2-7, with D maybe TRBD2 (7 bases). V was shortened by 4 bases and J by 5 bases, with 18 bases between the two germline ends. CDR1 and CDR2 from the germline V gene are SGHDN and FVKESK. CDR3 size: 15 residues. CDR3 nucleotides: TGTGCCAGCAGCCGCGGGGGCCTAGGGTGGGACGAGCAGTACTTC. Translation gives CASSRGGLGWDEQYF.

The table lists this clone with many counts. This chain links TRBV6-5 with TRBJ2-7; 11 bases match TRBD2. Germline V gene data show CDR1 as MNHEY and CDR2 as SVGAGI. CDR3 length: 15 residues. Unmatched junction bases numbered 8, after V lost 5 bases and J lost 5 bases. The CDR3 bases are TGTGCCAGCAGTGTGGCTAGCGGGGGGCCTCACGAGCAGTACTTC. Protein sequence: CASSVASGGPHEQYF.

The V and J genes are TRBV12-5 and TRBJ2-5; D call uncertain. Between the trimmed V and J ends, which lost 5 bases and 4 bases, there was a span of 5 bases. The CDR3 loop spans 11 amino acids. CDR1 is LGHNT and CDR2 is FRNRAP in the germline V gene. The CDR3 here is CASGNGETQYF. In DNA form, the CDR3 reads TGTGCTAGTGGTAACGGAGAGACCCAGTACTTC.

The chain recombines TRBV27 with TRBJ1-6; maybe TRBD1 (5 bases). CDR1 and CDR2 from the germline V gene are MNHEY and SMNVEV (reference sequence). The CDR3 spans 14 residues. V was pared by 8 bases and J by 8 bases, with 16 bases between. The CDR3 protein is CASGQGWRDSPLHF. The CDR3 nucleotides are TGTGCCAGCGGGCAGGGATGGAGGGATTCACCCCTCCACTTT.

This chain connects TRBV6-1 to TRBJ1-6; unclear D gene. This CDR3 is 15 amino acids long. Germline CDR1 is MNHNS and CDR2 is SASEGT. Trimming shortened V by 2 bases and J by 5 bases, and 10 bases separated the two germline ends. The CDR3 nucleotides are TGTGCCAGCAGTGAAACGGGTCTACATAATTCACCCCTCCACTTT. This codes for CASSETGLHNSPLHF.

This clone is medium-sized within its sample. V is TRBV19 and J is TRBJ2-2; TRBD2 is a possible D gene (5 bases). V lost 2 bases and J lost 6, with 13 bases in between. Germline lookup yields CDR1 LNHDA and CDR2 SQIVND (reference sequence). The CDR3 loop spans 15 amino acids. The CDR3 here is CASSITSSFPGELFF. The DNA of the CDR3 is TGTGCCAGTAGTATAACGTCTAGCTTCCCCGGGGAGCTGTTTTTT.